This TCR beta chain was captured in a study of control samples from healthy donors and cancer patients. The CDR3 runs 15 residues. CDR1 and CDR2 (germline): SGHDN, FVKESK. V was clipped by 2 bases and J by 10 bases; unmatched bases: 5. Libraries were prepared by immunoSEQ multiplex PCR; TCRdb keeps only in-frame clonotypes and omits some of them. Here the sample spans 75,000 to 95,000 clones, about 88% being singletons. This clone has only one observation. The chain links TRBV14 to TRBJ2-3, with 14 bases lining up with TRBD2. This TCR was recovered from a woman between 45 and 65 years old in good health. Sequencing was performed on blood. The CDR3 loop reads CASSQLTSGGAAQYF. CDR3 nucleotide sequence: TGTGCCAGCAGCCAATTGACTAGCGGGGGGGCTGCGCAGTATTTT.